This T cell receptor beta chain was recovered during a study of T cells in Graves' hyperthyroidism and ophthalmopathy. The CDR3 runs to 14 residues. The germline gives CDR1 MNHNS, CDR2 SASEGT. The ends lost 4 bases at V and 4 bases at J; junction bases unmatched: 6. Uncontrolled infection, other autoimmune disease, pregnancy or lactation disqualified patients from enrolment. 9 to 10 ml fresh peripheral blood yielded the PBMCs. This clonotype was counted between two and nine times. Its specificity is not known. What was amplified from RNA transcripts were TCR beta CDR3 regions. In the first-round RT-PCR of the TCR CDR3, the HTBI primer set was used. Each CDR3 protein gets one entry after TCRdb re-called the multiplex PCR reads with MiXCR. The table records 600,000 to 750,000 distinct CDR3 sequences, 15% to 20% of them present only once. The study's findings and limits: In the blood, most expanded thyroid clonotypes above 0.001 appeared as well.

The V call is TRBV6-1, the J call TRBJ2-7, with 8 bases lining up with TRBD1. Sequenced input: blood. The source of this sequence is a man aged 45-65 years with Graves' hyperthyroidism. The CDR3 is CASSVVQGVYEQYF. CDR3 in DNA: TGTGCCAGCAGTGTGGTACAGGGGGTGTACGAGCAGTACTTC.